This T cell receptor (beta chain) was recorded in a study of T-cell reconstitution after alpha-beta-depleted transplantation in children (dated by TCRdb to about 2016). For the wider study: Using TCR repertoire profiling, the study followed T-cell immune reconstitution in a quantitative way in children after TCRalphabeta/CD19-depleted allogeneic hematopoietic cell transplantation.

V was cut back by 8 bases and J by 4 bases, leaving a gap of 13 bases between them. Reading from cysteine to phenylalanine, the CDR3 counts 13 amino acids. Here the CDR3 DNA is all that survives: 39 bases in frame from base 1. The sample holds a few counts of this clonotype. Its binding antigen is unknown. No qualities accompany the bases; no much larger clone lies one base away. Libraries were constructed by PCR. The reads were generated on an Illumina HiSeq 2500. Molecular barcoding was employed in the preparation of TCR libraries, with unique molecular identifiers being used to normalize TCRbeta repertoire quantification. In-frame beta chains were kept once TCRdb had trimmed the public reads at Q25 with fastp and called clones with MiXCR. Every CDR3 protein is listed once, alongside the most common genes and DNA of its rows. For this sample there are about 340,000 distinct CDR3 sequences; approximately 10% appear just once. Under 3% of the sample goes to the ten largest clones.

The specimen was PBMCs from the stem cell graft donor, collected from the stem cell graft. The source of this sequence is a human donor who donated a stem cell graft to a child with acute lymphoblastic leukemia. The chain is encoded by TRBV12-3 or TRBV12-4 joined to TRBJ2-3; a tentative D call is TRBD2 (6 bases match). The bases read TGTGCCAGCCGGGGGAGTGGGGCAGATACGCAGTATTTT. This codes for CASRGSGADTQYF.